The 10 T cell receptor beta chains reported below all come from one sample, sequenced in a study of shared clonotypes between healthy human individuals. TCRdb's copy holds only in-frame clones and misses some; the assay was immunoSEQ multiplex PCR. The sample includes 2 million to 2.5 million clones, almost 96% of them seen just once. Sequencing used naive CD4+ T cells sorted from blood. Subset noted: CD45RA+ positively selected. Receptor source: a young man in good health.

The chain employs TRBV7-2 and TRBJ1-1, with 7 positions matching TRBD1. V lost 5 bases, J lost 4 bases, and 13 bases stayed unmatched. This CDR3 has 16 residues. Germline loops: CDR1 SGHTA, CDR2 FQGNSA. The CDR3 DNA reads TGTGCCAGCAGCCCATTGAGCCGAGACAGGGCCACTGAAGCTTTCTTT. This gives the protein CASSPLSRDRATEAFF.

The chain carries TRBV5-4 and TRBJ2-2; TRBD1 aligns across 10 bases. Germline trimming cut 4 bases from V and 8 bases from J; bases unmatched to any gene: 11. CDR1 SGHNT and CDR2 YYREEE come from the germline V gene (reference sequence). The CDR3 is 16 residues long. The CDR3 coding sequence is TGTGCCAGCAGCCCGGGACAGGGGCATACGAGTGGGGAGCTGTTTTTT. It codes for CASSPGQGHTSGELFF.

The V and J genes are TRBV18 and TRBJ1-4; tentatively, D is TRBD1 (5 bases). The V end was cut by 3 bases, the J end by 8 bases, with 16 bases between. The CDR3 has 15 amino acids. Germline CDR1 KGHSH, CDR2 LQKENI. This CDR3 reads CASSPTGTEDEKLFF. CDR3 nucleotides: TGTGCCAGCTCACCGACGGGGACGGAGGACGAAAAACTGTTTTTT.

This chain joins TRBV2 and TRBJ1-1, with D uncertain. Germline V lookup: CDR1 SNHLY, CDR2 FYNNEI. The CDR3 runs to 14 residues. The V and J ends lost 1 base and 1 base respectively, with 7 bases between them. The CDR3 DNA sequence: TGTGCCAGCAGTGAAGACAGATCGAACACTGAAGCTTTCTTT. This translates into CASSEDRSNTEAFF.

The chain is built from TRBV6-5 and TRBJ2-7, with TRBD2 identical over 7 bases. The trim removed 4 bases at V and 2 bases at J, leaving 8 bases unmatched. CDR1 and CDR2 from the germline V gene are MNHEY and SVGAGI. This CDR3 region has 15 residues. The CDR3 here is CASSLKGGPPYEQYF. CDR3 bases: TGTGCCAGCAGTTTAAAGGGAGGGCCCCCCTACGAGCAGTACTTC.

The chain combines TRBV5-1 with TRBJ2-5; 9 nucleotides agree with TRBD2. From germline, CDR1 is SGHRS and CDR2 YFSETQ. This CDR3 contains 14 residues. J lost 3 bases, V lost 1 base, and 1 base had no gene match. DNA for the CDR3: TGCGCCAGCAGCTTGTCTAGCGGGGAAGAGACCCAGTACTTC. Encoded protein: CASSLSSGEETQYF.

In its sample, this clone was seen once. The chain uses TRBV18 and TRBJ1-2; D might be TRBD1 (5 bases). Germline V gene data show CDR1 as KGHSH and CDR2 as LQKENI. Trimming removed 3 bases at V and 8 bases at J, with 19 bases between. The CDR3 sequence is 15 residues long. The CDR3 coding sequence is TGTGCCAGCTCACCGTTTCTCGACAGAATCCGGGGCTACACCTTC. This translates into CASSPFLDRIRGYTF.

J is TRBJ1-1 and V is TRBV6-6; D gene uncertain. Trimming removed 9 bases from V and 4 bases from J, with 9 bases in between. Per germline, CDR1 MNHNY and CDR2 SVGAGI (reference sequence). The CDR3 runs 11 residues. The CDR3 sequence is CASRTGTEAFF. CDR3 nucleotides: TGTGCCAGTCGGACCGGCACTGAAGCTTTCTTT.

About this clone: This sample also contains other DNA sequences that code for the same CDR3. The chain is built from TRBV5-1 and TRBJ2-7, with D possibly matching TRBD1 (5 bases). CDR1 and CDR2 from the germline V gene are SGHRS and YFSETQ. Trimming pared 0 bases from V and 2 bases from J, leaving 9 bases between. The CDR3 contains 14 residues. DNA for the CDR3: TGCGCCAGCAGCTTGGATGCAGGGACCTACGAGCAGTACTTC. Translated, it gives CASSLDAGTYEQYF.

The CDR3 spells CASSHRGIDTEAFF. The CDR3 DNA follows: TGCGCCAGCAGCCACAGGGGGATCGACACTGAAGCTTTCTTT. The chain uses TRBV4-1 and TRBJ1-1; the match to TRBD1 covers 7 bases. CDR3 length equals 14 residues. V shed 3 bases and J 3 bases; nucleotides not matched to a gene: 4. Looked up from germline, CDR1 is MGHRA and CDR2 is YSYEKL.